This T cell receptor (beta chain) was observed in a study of shared T cell receptors in the human thymus. Germline CDR1 and CDR2: MDHEN and SYDVKM. Trimming cost V 6 bases and J 0 bases; bases outside gene matches: 9. The CDR3 spans 19 residues. Sequencing used immunoSEQ multiplex PCR; TCRdb keeps in-frame clones, though not all of them. The sample has about 380,000 clones, around 93% seen once. This chain links TRBV28 with TRBJ2-3, with 16 positions matching TRBD2. This TCR derives from a human donor. Source material: thymocytes. DNA for the CDR3: TGTGCCAGCAGGGCCGGGACTAGCGGGAGGGCCGGAAGCACAGATACGCAGTATTTT. This sequence encodes CASRAGTSGRAGSTDTQYF.